The source of this TCR beta chain is a study of graft-versus-host responses after intestinal transplantation. About the research overall: Anti-thymocyte globulin induction preceded roughly 3 years of tacrolimus and steroid maintenance in all recipients.

Germline V lookup: CDR1 SSHAT, CDR2 FNYEAQ (reference sequence). There are 16 residues in the CDR3. The ends lost 10 bases at V and 3 bases at J; junction bases unmatched: 12. Sequencing used immunoSEQ multiplex PCR; TCRdb keeps in-frame clones, though not all of them. The data show about 96,000 clones, with roughly nine tenths seen just once and around 0.18% held by the top ten. Concerning this clone: What it recognizes is unknown.

The clonotype comes from a human donor who received an intestinal transplant. Specimen: unstimulated CD4+ T cells sorted from spleen or lymph node cells, collected before intestinal transplant. The V call is TRBV7-7, the J call TRBJ2-1; 10 bases fit TRBD2. The CDR3 DNA follows: TGTGCCACGAGTCCCAATAGCGGGGGGATCTACAATGAGCAGTTCTTC. Amino acids: CATSPNSGGIYNEQFF.